This passage covers 29 T cell receptor beta chains from one sample sequenced in a study of cytomegalovirus exposure and HLA in healthy donors. PCR primers comprised 60 Vbeta and 13 Jbeta primers. Libraries were prepared by immunoSEQ multiplex PCR; TCRdb keeps only in-frame clonotypes and omits some of them. This sample has more than 80,000 clones, with over 70% found just once. Source material: PBMCs. These receptors were taken from a girl aged 2-10 years in good health and CMV-seropositive.

J is TRBJ1-4 and V is TRBV19; maybe TRBD1 (6 bases). Germline V gives CDR1 LNHDA, CDR2 SQIVND (reference sequence). V was shortened by 3 bases and J by 3 bases, with 11 bases between the two germline ends. The CDR3 runs to 15 residues. In nucleotides, the CDR3 is TGTGCCAGTAGTATCTCAGGGGCAGCTAATGAAAAACTGTTTTTT. Its protein is CASSISGAANEKLFF.

V is TRBV19 and J is TRBJ2-1; D is possibly TRBD1 (6 bases). Deletions cut 7 bases from V and 2 bases from J, with 27 bases between. Looked up from germline, CDR1 is LNHDA and CDR2 is SQIVND (reference sequence). This CDR3 has 19 amino acids. CDR3 sequence: CASTRGGGVTDLTYNEQFF. The CDR3 nucleotides read TGTGCCAGTACACGAGGGGGTGGCGTGACGGACCTAACCTACAATGAGCAGTTCTTC.

The genes are TRBV29-1 and TRBJ2-6; tentatively, D is TRBD1 (5 bases). Germline V gives CDR1 SQVTM, CDR2 ANQGSEA. This CDR3 has 16 residues. Trimming took off 6 bases at V and 2 bases at J, with 17 bases between the two ends. CDR3 region: CSVLDSSSTGANVLTF. CDR3 coding DNA: TGCAGCGTCCTTGACAGTTCCAGCACTGGGGCCAACGTCCTGACTTTC.

The V call is TRBV15, the J call TRBJ1-4; D is perhaps TRBD1 (6 bases). CDR3 length: 17 amino acids. Trimming removed 4 bases from V and 5 bases from J, with 20 bases in between. Germline V gene data show CDR1 as LNHNV and CDR2 as YYDKDF (reference sequence). The CDR3 sequence is CATSTLSLQGSNEKLFF. The CDR3 nucleotides are TGTGCCACCAGCACTCTATCATTGCAGGGGTCGAATGAAAAACTGTTTTTT.

The chain couples TRBV25-1 to TRBJ1-2, with a possible D match to TRBD1 (6 bases). This CDR3 is 12 amino acids long. Germline loops: CDR1 MGHDK, CDR2 SYGVNS. Trimming stripped 4 bases from V and 6 bases from J, with 9 bases between. CDR3 in DNA: TGTGCCAGCAGTGGAACAGGGAATGGCTACACCTTC. This sequence encodes CASSGTGNGYTF.

The chain uses TRBV28 and TRBJ2-3; TRBD2 is a possible D gene (6 bases). Per the germline V gene, CDR1 is MDHEN and CDR2 is SYDVKM. This CDR3 has 17 amino acids. Trimming removed 2 bases from V and 0 bases from J, with 15 bases in between. CDR3: CASSLTRLAQSTDTQYF. DNA of the CDR3: TGTGCCAGCAGTTTAACGAGGCTAGCGCAGAGCACAGATACGCAGTATTTT. The full variable domain, in which reference TRBV28 and TRBJ2-3 provide the parts outside the CDR3, is DVKVTQSSRYLVKRTGEKVFLECVQDMDHENMFWYRQDPGLGLRLIYFSYDVKMKEKGDIPEGYSVSREKKERFSLILESASTNQTSMYLCASSLTRLAQSTDTQYFGPGTRLTVL.

CDR3 sequence: CASSWWQQETQYF. The CDR3 region has the DNA TGTGCCAGCAGCTGGTGGCAGCAAGAGACCCAGTACTTC. The genes are TRBV5-6 and TRBJ2-5, with no clear D. Germline V gene lookup returns CDR1 SGHDT and CDR2 YYEEEE. There are 13 residues in the CDR3. V was trimmed by 3 bases and J by 2 bases, leaving 8 bases between them.

The chain couples TRBV29-1 to TRBJ2-1; 7 bases map to TRBD1. The length of the CDR3 is 15 residues. Per the germline V gene, CDR1 is SQVTM and CDR2 is ANQGSEA. Losses at the gene ends were 3 bases for V and 0 bases for J; bases not matched to a gene: 5. CDR3 amino acids: CSVDKQGISYNEQFF. CDR3 nucleotide sequence: TGCAGCGTTGACAAACAGGGGATCTCCTACAATGAGCAGTTCTTC.

The genes are TRBV27 and TRBJ2-7, with D maybe TRBD2 (6 bases). CDR3 length: 15 amino acids. Germline-derived CDR1 and CDR2 are MNHEY and SMNVEV (reference sequence). The V and J ends lost 6 bases and 1 base respectively, with 16 bases between them. CDR3 sequence reads: CASSLGRLGSYEQYF. DNA of the CDR3: TGTGCCAGCAGCCTGGGACGACTAGGGTCCTACGAGCAGTACTTC.

CDR3 nucleotides: TGTGCCATCAGTACGGGATTCGGCACTGAAGCTTTCTTT. This sequence encodes CAISTGFGTEAFF. The J gene is TRBJ1-1, the V gene TRBV10-3; no clear D. From germline, CDR1 is ENHRY and CDR2 SYGVKD. V lost 5 bases to trimming and J lost 4 bases, with 11 bases between them. This CDR3 is built from 13 residues.

The V call is TRBV25-1, the J call TRBJ2-1; no clear D gene. In germline, CDR1 is MGHDK, CDR2 SYGVNS. The CDR3 spans 12 residues. Trimming took 6 bases from V and 9 from J, leaving 12 bases between them. Here the CDR3 reads CASSMTWVEQFF. For the CDR3, the DNA is TGTGCCAGCAGCATGACATGGGTTGAGCAGTTCTTC.

There are a few counts of this clone. The chain's CDR3 is CASSAGRFEQYF. In DNA, the CDR3 is TGTGCCAGCTCAGCGGGAAGGTTCGAGCAGTACTTC. V gene TRBV7-9 combines with J gene TRBJ2-7; TRBD2 matches at 7 bases. The J segment lost 6 bases and the V segment lost 8 bases, leaving 7 bases of the junction unmatched. Germline CDR1 SEHNR, CDR2 FQNEAQ (reference sequence). This CDR3 region has 12 residues.

The rearrangement uses TRBV9 and TRBJ1-3; 10 nucleotides agree with TRBD1. V lost 3 bases and J lost 4; bases outside the gene matches: 7. This CDR3 is built from 16 residues. CDR1 and CDR2 from the germline V gene are SGDLS and YYNGEE. CDR3 DNA: TGTGCCAGCAGCGCGGGACAGGGGAGGAAGGGAAACACCATATATTTT. Translating it yields CASSAGQGRKGNTIYF. Complete variable domain (other parts from reference TRBV9 and TRBJ1-3): DSGVTQTPKHLITATGQRVTLRCSPRSGDLSVYWYQQSLDQGLQFLIQYYNGEERAKGNILERFSAQQFPDLHSELNLSSLELGDSALYFCASSAGQGRKGNTIYFGEGSWLTVV.

The chain combines TRBV28 with TRBJ1-2, with 9 bases that match TRBD1. V lost 6 bases, J lost 4 bases, and 6 bases stayed unmatched. The CDR3 length is 14 residues. Per germline, CDR1 MDHEN and CDR2 SYDVKM. The chain's CDR3 is CASSRTGELYGYTF. The CDR3 DNA follows: TGTGCCAGCAGCCGGACAGGGGAACTCTATGGCTACACCTTC.

This chain uses TRBV5-4 with TRBJ2-3; 10 nucleotides match TRBD1. The CDR3 totals 17 residues. V shed 4 bases, J shed 0 bases, and the junction held 8 bases outside the gene matches. The V gene's germline CDR1 is SGHNT and CDR2 YYREEE (reference sequence). The CDR3 DNA reads as TGTGCCAGCAGCGGCCTTGACAGGGGGCGAAGCACAGATACGCAGTATTTT. As protein: CASSGLDRGRSTDTQYF.

The chain combines TRBV11-2 with TRBJ1-5; D not resolved. CDR3 length equals 15 residues. Per germline, CDR1 SGHAT and CDR2 FQNNGV. V lost 5 bases to trimming and J lost 1 base, with 12 bases between them. The CDR3 coding sequence is TGTGCCAGCAGCGACGGGGTTTTAAGCAATCAGCCCCAGCATTTT. This codes for CASSDGVLSNQPQHF.

The genes are TRBV5-1 and TRBJ2-7; D uncertain. The CDR3 spans 11 residues. The germline V gene has CDR1 SGHRS and CDR2 YFSETQ. Trimming cost V 5 bases and J 1 base, with 4 bases left between them. CDR3 nucleotide sequence: TGCGCCAGCAGTCGGTCCTACGAGCAGTACTTC. This sequence encodes CASSRSYEQYF.

The chain carries TRBV5-4 and TRBJ2-3, with D possibly being TRBD2 (7 bases). The CDR3 is 12 residues long. The V end was cut by 10 bases, the J end by 8 bases, with 17 bases between. Germline V gene lookup returns CDR1 SGHNT and CDR2 YYREEE (reference sequence). This CDR3 is CAGGEGGGTQYF. The CDR3 DNA reads as TGTGCCGGTGGTGAGGGAGGGGGTACGCAGTATTTT.

The genes are TRBV5-1 and TRBJ2-5; 8 bases match TRBD1. The CDR3 covers 14 residues. Germline CDR1 SGHRS, CDR2 YFSETQ. Losses at the gene ends were 7 bases for V and 1 base for J; bases not matched to a gene: 6. CDR3 residues: CASGAGTGQETQYF. CDR3 in DNA: TGCGCCAGCGGGGCTGGGACAGGCCAAGAGACCCAGTACTTC.

The chain has TRBV19 and TRBJ1-5; D not certain. The V and J ends lost 1 base and 7 bases respectively, with 14 bases between them. The CDR3 runs to 15 residues. CDR1 is LNHDA, CDR2 SQIVND, per germline (reference sequence). The CDR3 spells CASSIVPGFGQPQHF. CDR3 DNA sequence: TGTGCCAGTAGTATAGTTCCGGGTTTCGGACAGCCCCAGCATTTT.

V is TRBV6-5 and J is TRBJ2-6; 8 nucleotides match TRBD2. The CDR3 is made up of 14 amino acids. Trimming at V came to 7 bases and at J to 15 bases, leaving 14 bases not matched to a gene. Germline lookup yields CDR1 MNHEY and CDR2 SVGAGI. DNA for the CDR3: TGTGCCAGCACTCGGAGGACTTCGGGGGGGGACCTGACTTTC. Protein: CASTRRTSGGDLTF.

The chain combines TRBV19 with TRBJ1-5; 9 positions agree with TRBD1. This CDR3 has 14 amino acids. Per germline, CDR1 LNHDA and CDR2 SQIVND (reference sequence). J was trimmed by 6 bases and V by 11 bases; bases with no gene match: 11. In nucleotides, the CDR3 is TGTGCCGTTCGGACAGGGGACAGTAGTCAGCCCCAGCATTTT. It translates to CAVRTGDSSQPQHF.

This rearrangement joins TRBV4-1 to TRBJ2-2; 11 bases are a match to TRBD2. The CDR3 length is 18 residues. J gave up 5 bases and V 4 bases, and 12 bases lay outside the gene matches. Germline CDR1 and CDR2: MGHRA and YSYEKL. CDR3 in DNA: TGCGCCAGCAGCCTGATAGTAGCGGGAGGGAGCGTTACCGGGGAGCTGTTTTTT. Its protein product is CASSLIVAGGSVTGELFF.

V usage is TRBV28 and J usage is TRBJ1-4, with 9 bases matching TRBD1. CDR3 length equals 14 residues. V lost 5 bases and J lost 10; bases outside the gene matches: 8. CDR1 MDHEN and CDR2 SYDVKM come from the germline V gene. Written as DNA, the CDR3 is TGTGCCAGCAGTCTCCGACAGGGGGTTAGAAAACTGTTTTTT. Protein product: CASSLRQGVRKLFF.

The rearrangement links TRBV27 to TRBJ1-1; TRBD1 aligns across 7 bases. With V trimmed by 5 bases and J by 5 bases, 14 bases remained unmatched. CDR1 and CDR2 from the germline V gene are MNHEY and SMNVEV (reference sequence). The CDR3 contains 16 residues. The CDR3 loop reads CASSRGQFFLGTEAFF. The CDR3 DNA reads as TGTGCCAGCAGTAGGGGACAGTTCTTTTTAGGGACTGAAGCTTTCTTT.

This chain connects TRBV15 to TRBJ2-1, with 8 bases that match TRBD1. V lost 2 bases, J lost 4 bases, and 10 bases stayed unmatched. CDR3 length: 17 residues. Germline values: CDR1 LNHNV, CDR2 YYDKDF (reference sequence). CDR3 DNA sequence: TGTGCCACCAGCAGACGTTTCGGACAGGGCTCTTACAATGAGCAGTTCTTC. This sequence encodes CATSRRFGQGSYNEQFF.

The V call is TRBV29-1, the J call TRBJ2-1; TRBD2 aligns across 7 bases. Germline CDR1 and CDR2: SQVTM and ANQGSEA. This CDR3 spans 14 amino acids. V lost 3 bases and J lost 0; bases outside the gene matches: 2. This CDR3 is CSVEGGSSYNEQFF. The CDR3 DNA reads as TGCAGCGTTGAGGGCGGGAGCTCCTACAATGAGCAGTTCTTC.

For the CDR3, the DNA is TGTGCCAGCAGCTTCGCTAGCGGGACAGCGACTGAGCAGTTCTTC. Its translation: CASSFASGTATEQFF. The chain joins TRBV11-3 to TRBJ2-1, with 9 bases identical to TRBD2. The junction had 9 bases not matched to a gene; V was cut back by 3 bases and J by 9 bases. The length of the CDR3 is 15 residues. CDR1 and CDR2 from the germline V gene are SGHNT and YENEEA.

The chain recombines TRBV10-3 with TRBJ1-4; a weak D match, TRBD1 (5 bases). The length of the CDR3 is 14 residues. The V gene lost 6 bases and the J gene lost 2 bases, with 10 bases spanning the gap. Germline CDR1 is ENHRY and CDR2 is SYGVKD. In DNA, the CDR3 is TGTGCCATCAGCGATGGGGGGACTAATGAAAAACTGTTTTTT. Its protein product is CAISDGGTNEKLFF.